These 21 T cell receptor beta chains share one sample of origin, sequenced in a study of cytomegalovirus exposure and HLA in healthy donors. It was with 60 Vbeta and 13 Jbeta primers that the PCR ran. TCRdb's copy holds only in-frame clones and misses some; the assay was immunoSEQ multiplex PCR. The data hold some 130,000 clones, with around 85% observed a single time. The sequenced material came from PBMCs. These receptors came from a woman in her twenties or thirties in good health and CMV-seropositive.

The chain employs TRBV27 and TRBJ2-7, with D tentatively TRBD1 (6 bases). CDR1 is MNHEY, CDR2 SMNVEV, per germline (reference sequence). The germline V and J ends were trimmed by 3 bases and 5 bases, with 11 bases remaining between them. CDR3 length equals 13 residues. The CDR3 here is CASSLPGANEQYF. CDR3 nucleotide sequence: TGTGCCAGCAGTTTGCCAGGGGCCAACGAGCAGTACTTC.

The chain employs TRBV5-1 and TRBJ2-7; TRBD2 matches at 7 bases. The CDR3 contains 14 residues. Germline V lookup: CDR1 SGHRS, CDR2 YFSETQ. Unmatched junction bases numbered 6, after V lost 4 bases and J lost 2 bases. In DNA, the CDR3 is TGCGCCAGCAGCCGGGGCGGGGGAACCTACGAGCAGTACTTC. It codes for CASSRGGGTYEQYF.

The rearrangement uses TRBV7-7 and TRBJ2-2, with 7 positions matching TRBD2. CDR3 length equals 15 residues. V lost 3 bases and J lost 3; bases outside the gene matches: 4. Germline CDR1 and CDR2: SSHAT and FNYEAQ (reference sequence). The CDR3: CASSFQGRDTGELFF. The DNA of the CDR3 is TGTGCCAGCAGCTTCCAAGGGAGGGACACCGGGGAGCTGTTTTTT.

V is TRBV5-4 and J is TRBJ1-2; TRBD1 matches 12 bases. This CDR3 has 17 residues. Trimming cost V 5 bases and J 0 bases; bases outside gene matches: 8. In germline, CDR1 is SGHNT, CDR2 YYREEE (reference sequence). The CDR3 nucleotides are TGTGCCAGCAGGGCCGGGACAGGGGGCTCAGCTAACTATGGCTACACCTTC. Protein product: CASRAGTGGSANYGYTF.

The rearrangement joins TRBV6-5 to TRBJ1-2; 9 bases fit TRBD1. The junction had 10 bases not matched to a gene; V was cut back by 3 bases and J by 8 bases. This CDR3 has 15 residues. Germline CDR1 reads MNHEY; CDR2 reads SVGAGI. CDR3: CASSYNLQGAEGYTF. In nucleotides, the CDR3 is TGTGCCAGCAGTTATAACCTACAGGGGGCGGAAGGCTACACCTTC.

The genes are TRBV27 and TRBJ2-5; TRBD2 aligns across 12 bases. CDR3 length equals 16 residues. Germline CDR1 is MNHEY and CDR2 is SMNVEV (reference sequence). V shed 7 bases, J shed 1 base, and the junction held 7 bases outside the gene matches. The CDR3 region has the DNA TGTGCCAGCACCCAACTAGCGGGAGGTCTCCAAGAGACCCAGTACTTC. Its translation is CASTQLAGGLQETQYF.

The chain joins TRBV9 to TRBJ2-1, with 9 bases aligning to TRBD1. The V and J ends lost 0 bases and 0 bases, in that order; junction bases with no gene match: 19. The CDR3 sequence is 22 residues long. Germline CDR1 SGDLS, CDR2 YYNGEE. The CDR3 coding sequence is TGTGCCAGCAGCGTAGACCCCAGGACAGGGGAGACGGGACTAAACTCCTACAATGAGCAGTTCTTC. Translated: CASSVDPRTGETGLNSYNEQFF.

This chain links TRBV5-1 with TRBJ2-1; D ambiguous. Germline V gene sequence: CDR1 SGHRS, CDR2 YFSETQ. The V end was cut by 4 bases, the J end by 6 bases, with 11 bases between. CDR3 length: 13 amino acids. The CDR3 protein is CASSPHNTNEQFF. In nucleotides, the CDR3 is TGCGCCAGCAGCCCACATAATACCAATGAGCAGTTCTTC.

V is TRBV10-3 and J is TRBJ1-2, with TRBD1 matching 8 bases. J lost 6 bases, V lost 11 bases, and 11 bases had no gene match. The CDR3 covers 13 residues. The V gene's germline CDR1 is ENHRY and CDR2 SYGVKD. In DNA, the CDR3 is TGTGCCGCTACAGGACAGGGCGGAGATGGCTACACCTTC. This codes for CAATGQGGDGYTF.

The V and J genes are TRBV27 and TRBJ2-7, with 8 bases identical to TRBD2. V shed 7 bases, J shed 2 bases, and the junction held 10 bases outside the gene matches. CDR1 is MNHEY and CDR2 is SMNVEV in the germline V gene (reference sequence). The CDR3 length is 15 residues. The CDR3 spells CASNQGLVIPYEQYF. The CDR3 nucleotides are TGTGCCAGCAACCAGGGACTAGTGATTCCCTACGAGCAGTACTTC.

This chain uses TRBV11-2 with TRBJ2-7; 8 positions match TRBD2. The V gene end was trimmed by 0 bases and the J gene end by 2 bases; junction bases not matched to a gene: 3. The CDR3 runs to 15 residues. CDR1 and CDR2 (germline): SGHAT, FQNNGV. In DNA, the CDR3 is TGTGCCAGCAGCTTAGAACTAGCGGCGCCCTACGAGCAGTACTTC. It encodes CASSLELAAPYEQYF.

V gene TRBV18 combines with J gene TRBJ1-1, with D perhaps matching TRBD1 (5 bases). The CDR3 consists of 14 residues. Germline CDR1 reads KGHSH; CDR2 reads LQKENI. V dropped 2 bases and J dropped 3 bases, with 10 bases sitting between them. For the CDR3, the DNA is TGTGCCAGCTCACCATTGGGACTCGACACTGAAGCTTTCTTT. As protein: CASSPLGLDTEAFF.

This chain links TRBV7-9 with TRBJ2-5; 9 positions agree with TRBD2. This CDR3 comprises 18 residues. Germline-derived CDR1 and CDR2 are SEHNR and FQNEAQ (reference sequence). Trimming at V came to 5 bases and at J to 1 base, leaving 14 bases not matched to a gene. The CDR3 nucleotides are TGTGCCAGCAGCCGTTTAATAGGCGGGAGGGCCTTCCAAGAGACCCAGTACTTC. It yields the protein CASSRLIGGRAFQETQYF.

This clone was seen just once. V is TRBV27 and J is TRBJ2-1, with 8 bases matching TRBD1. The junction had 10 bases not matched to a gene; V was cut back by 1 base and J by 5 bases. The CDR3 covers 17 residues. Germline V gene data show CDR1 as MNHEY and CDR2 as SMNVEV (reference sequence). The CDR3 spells CASSLLLGQGPNNEQFF. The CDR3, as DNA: TGTGCCAGCAGTTTATTGTTAGGACAGGGCCCCAACAATGAGCAGTTCTTC.

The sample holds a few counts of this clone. CDR3 amino acids: CASSFTGWGTDTQYF. The CDR3 coding sequence is TGTGCCAGCAGCTTTACGGGGTGGGGCACAGATACGCAGTATTTT. The chain carries TRBV5-6 and TRBJ2-3; perhaps TRBD2 as D (5 bases). With 2 bases removed from V and 1 base from J, the gap between germline ends came to 11 bases. This CDR3 is built from 15 residues. Germline V gives CDR1 SGHDT, CDR2 YYEEEE.

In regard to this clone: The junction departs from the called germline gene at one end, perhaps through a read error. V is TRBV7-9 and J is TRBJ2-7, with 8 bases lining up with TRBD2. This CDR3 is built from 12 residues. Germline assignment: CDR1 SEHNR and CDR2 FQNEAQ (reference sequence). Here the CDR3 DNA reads TGTGCCAGCAGCTTAGCGGGTAGCGGGACGTCCTTC. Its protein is CASSLAGSGTSF.

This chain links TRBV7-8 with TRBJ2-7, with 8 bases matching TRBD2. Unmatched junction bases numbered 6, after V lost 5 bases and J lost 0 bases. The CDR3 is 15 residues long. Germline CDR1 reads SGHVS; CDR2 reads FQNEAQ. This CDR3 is CASSTTGGSSYEQYF. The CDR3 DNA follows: TGTGCCAGCAGCACCACGGGGGGGAGCTCCTACGAGCAGTACTTC.

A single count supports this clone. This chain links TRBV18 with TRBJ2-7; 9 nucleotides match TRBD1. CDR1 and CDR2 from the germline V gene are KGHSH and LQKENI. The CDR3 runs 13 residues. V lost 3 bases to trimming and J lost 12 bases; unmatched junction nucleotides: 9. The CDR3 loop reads CASSPGGDRVLYF. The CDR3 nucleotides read TGTGCCAGCTCACCTGGAGGGGACAGGGTGCTGTACTTC.

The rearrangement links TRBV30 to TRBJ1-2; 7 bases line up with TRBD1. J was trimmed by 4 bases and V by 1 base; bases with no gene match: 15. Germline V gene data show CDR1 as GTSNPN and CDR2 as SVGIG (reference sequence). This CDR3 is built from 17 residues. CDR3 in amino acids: CAWSGPAGQELPYGYTF. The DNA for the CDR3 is TGTGCCTGGAGTGGGCCCGCTGGACAGGAGCTACCCTATGGCTACACCTTC.

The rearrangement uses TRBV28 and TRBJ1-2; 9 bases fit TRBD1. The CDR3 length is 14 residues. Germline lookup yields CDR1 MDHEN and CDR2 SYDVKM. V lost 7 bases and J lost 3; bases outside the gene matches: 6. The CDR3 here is CASTRQGEDYGYTF. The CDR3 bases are TGTGCCAGCACTCGACAGGGGGAGGACTATGGCTACACCTTC.

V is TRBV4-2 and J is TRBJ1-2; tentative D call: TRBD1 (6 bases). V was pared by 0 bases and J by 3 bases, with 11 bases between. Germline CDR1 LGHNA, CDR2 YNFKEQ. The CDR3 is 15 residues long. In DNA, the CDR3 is TGTGCCAGCAGCCAAGATCTCCAGGGGTACTATGGCTACACCTTC. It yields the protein CASSQDLQGYYGYTF.